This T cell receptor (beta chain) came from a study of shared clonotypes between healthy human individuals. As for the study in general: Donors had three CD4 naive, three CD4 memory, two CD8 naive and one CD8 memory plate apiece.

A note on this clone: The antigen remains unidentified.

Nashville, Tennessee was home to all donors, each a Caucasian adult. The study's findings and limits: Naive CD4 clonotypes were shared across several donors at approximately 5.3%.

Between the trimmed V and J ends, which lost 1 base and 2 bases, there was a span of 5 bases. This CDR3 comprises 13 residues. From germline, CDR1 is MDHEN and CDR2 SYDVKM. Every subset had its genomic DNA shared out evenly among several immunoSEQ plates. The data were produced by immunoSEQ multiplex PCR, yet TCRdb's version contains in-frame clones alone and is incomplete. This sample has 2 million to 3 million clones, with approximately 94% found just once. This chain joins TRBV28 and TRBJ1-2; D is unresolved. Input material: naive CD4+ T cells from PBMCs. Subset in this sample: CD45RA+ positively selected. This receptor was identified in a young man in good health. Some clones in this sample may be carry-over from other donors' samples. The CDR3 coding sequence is TGTGCCAGCAGTTTATTCGTGAACTATGGCTACACCTTC. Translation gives CASSLFVNYGYTF.